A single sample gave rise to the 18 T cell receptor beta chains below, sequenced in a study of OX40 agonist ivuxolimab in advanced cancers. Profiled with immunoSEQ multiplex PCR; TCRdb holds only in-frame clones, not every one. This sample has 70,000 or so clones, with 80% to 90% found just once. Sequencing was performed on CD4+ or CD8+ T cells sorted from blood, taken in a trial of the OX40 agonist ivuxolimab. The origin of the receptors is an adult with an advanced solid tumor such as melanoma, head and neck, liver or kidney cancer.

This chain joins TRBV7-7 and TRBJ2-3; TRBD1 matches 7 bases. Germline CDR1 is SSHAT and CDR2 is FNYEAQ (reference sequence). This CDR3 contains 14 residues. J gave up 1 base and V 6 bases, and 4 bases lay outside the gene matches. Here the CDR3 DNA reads TGTGCCAGCAGTCCAACAGGGGGCACAGATACGCAGTATTTT. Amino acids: CASSPTGGTDTQYF. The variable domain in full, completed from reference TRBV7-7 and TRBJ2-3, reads GAGVSQSPRYKVTKRGQDVTLRCDPISSHATLYWYQQALGQGPEFLTYFNYEAQPDKSGLPSDRFSAERPEGSISTLTIQRTEQRDSAMYRCASSPTGGTDTQYFGPGTRLTVL.

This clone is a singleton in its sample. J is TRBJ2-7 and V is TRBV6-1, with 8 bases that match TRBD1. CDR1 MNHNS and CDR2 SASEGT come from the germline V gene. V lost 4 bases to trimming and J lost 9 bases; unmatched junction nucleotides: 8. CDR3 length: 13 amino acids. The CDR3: CASSGGTGARQYF. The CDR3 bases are TGTGCCAGCAGTGGGGGGACAGGCGCTAGGCAGTACTTC.

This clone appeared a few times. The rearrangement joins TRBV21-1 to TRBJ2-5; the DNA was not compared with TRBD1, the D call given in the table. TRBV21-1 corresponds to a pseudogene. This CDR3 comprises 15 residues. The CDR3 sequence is CASQEGTGGKETQYF. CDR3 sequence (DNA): TGTGCCAGCCAGGAGGGGACAGGGGGCAAGGAGACCCAGTACTTC.

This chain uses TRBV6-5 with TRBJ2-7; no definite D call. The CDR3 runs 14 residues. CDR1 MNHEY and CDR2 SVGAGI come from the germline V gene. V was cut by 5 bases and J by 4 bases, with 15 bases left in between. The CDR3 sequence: CASSPPHLRYEQYF. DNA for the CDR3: TGTGCCAGCAGTCCCCCCCACCTCCGATACGAGCAGTACTTC.

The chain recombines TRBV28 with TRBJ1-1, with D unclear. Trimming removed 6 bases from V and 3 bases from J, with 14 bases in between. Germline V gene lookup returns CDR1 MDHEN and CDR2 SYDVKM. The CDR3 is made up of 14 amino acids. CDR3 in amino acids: CASRTPGKYTEAFF. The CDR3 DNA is TGTGCCAGCAGGACTCCGGGGAAGTACACTGAAGCTTTCTTT.

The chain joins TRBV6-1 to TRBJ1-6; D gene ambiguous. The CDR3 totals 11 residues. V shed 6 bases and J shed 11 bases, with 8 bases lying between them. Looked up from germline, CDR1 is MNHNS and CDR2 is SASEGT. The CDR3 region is CASSAQAPLHF. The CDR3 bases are TGTGCCAGCAGCGCGCAGGCACCCCTCCACTTT.

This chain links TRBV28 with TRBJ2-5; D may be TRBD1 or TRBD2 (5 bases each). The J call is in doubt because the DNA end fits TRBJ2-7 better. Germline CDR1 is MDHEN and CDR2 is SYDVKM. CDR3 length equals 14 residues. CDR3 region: CASSLSGARYEQYF. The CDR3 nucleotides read TGTGCCAGCAGTTTATCCGGGGCGCGCTACGAGCAGTACTTC.

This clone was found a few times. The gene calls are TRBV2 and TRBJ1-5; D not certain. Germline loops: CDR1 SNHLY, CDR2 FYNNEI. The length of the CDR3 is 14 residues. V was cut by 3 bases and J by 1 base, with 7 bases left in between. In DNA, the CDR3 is TGTGCCAGCAGTGAGAGGTCAAGCAATCAGCCCCAGCATTTT. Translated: CASSERSSNQPQHF.

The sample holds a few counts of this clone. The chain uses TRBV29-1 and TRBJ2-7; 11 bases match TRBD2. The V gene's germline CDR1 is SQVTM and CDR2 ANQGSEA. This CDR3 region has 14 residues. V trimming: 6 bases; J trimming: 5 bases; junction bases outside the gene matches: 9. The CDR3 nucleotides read TGCAGCGTCCGACTCGGACTAGCGGGCCACGAGCAGTACTTC. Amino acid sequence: CSVRLGLAGHEQYF.

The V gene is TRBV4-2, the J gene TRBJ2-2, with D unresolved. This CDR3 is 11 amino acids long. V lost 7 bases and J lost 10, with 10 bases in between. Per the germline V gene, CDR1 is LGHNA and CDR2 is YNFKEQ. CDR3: CASIPRVELFF. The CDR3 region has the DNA TGTGCCAGCATTCCTAGAGTGGAGCTGTTTTTT.

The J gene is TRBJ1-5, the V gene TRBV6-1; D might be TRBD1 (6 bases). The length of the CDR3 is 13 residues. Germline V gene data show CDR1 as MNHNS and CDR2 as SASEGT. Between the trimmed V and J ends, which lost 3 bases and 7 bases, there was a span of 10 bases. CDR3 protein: CASSEGQGQPQHF. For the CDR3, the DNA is TGTGCCAGCAGTGAGGGGCAGGGGCAGCCCCAGCATTTT.

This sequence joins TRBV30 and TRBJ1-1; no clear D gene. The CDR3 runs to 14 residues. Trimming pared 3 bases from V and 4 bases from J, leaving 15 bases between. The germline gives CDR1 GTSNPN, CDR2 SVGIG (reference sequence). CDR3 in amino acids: CAWRMKGGSTEAFF. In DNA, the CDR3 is TGTGCCTGGAGGATGAAGGGAGGGAGCACTGAAGCTTTCTTT.

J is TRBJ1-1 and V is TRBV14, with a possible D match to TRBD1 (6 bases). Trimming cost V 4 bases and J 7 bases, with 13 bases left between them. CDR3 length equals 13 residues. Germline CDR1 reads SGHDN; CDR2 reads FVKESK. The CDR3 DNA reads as TGTGCCAGCAGCCCCCGGACAGCCAGTGAAGCTTTCTTT. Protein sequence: CASSPRTASEAFF.

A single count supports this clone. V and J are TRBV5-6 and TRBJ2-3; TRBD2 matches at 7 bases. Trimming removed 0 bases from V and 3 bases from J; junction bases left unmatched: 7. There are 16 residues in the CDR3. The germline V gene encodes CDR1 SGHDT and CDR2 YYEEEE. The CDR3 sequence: CASSLAGGWATDTQYF. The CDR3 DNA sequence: TGTGCCAGCAGCTTGGCCGGGGGGTGGGCTACAGATACGCAGTATTTT.

DNA for the CDR3: TGTGCCAGCAGCACTAGAAAGGCAGGTCTGATGAACACTGAAGCTTTCTTT. This gives the protein CASSTRKAGLMNTEAFF. The chain employs TRBV13 and TRBJ1-1; no reliable D call. The CDR3 totals 17 residues. Per the germline V gene, CDR1 is PRHDT and CDR2 is FYEKMQ (reference sequence). V lost 5 bases to trimming and J lost 0 bases, with 19 bases between them.

The CDR3 loop is CASSGRQQNTGELFF. The DNA for the CDR3 is TGTGCCAGCAGCGGCAGACAGCAGAACACCGGGGAGCTGTTTTTT. This chain uses TRBV7-8 with TRBJ2-2; TRBD1 is a possible D gene (5 bases). This CDR3 is 15 amino acids long. CDR1 SGHVS and CDR2 FQNEAQ come from the germline V gene. With 5 bases removed from V and 1 base from J, the gap between germline ends came to 11 bases.

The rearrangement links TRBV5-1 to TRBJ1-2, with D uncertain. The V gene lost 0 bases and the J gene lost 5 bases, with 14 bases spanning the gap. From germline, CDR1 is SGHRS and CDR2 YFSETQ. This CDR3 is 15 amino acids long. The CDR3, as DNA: TGCGCCAGCAGCTTGGCTGACGGGGTTAGTTATGGCTACACCTTC. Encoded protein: CASSLADGVSYGYTF. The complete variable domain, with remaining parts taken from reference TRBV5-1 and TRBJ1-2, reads KAGVTQTPRYLIKTRGQQVTLSCSPISGHRSVSWYQQTPGQGLQFLFEYFSETQRNKGNFPGRFSGRQFSNSRSEMNVSTLELGDSALYLCASSLADGVSYGYTFGSGTRLTVV.

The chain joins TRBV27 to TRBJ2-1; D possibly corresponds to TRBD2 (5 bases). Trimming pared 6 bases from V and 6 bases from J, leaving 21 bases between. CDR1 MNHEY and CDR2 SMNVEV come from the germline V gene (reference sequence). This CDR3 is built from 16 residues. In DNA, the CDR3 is TGTGCCAGCAGGATCGGGGTTGGGCCCTTCGGCAATGAGCAGTTCTTC. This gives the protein CASRIGVGPFGNEQFF.